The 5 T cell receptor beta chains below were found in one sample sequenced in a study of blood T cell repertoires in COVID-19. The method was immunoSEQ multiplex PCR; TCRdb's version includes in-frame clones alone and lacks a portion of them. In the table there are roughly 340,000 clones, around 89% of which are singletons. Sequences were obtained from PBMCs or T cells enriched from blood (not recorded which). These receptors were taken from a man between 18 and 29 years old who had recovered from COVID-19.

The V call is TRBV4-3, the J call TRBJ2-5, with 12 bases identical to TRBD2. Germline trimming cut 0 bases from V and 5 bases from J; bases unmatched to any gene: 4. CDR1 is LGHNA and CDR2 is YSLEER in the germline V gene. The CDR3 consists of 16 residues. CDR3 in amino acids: CASSQDPSGRAETQYF. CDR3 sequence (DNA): TGCGCCAGCAGCCAAGATCCTAGCGGGAGGGCCGAGACCCAGTACTTC.

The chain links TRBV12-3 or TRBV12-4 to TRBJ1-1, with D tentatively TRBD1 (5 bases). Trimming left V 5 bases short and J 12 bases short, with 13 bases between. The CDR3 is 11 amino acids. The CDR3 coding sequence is TGTGCCAGCAGTCCGGGGGTGTTAACTTTCTTT. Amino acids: CASSPGVLTFF.

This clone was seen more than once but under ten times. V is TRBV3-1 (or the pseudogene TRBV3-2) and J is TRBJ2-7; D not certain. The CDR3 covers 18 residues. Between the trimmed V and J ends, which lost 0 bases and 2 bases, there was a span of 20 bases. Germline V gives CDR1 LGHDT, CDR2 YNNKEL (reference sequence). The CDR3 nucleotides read TGTGCCAGCAGCCAAGAGGGCAGGTTCGCTCGAGTGACCTACGAGCAGTACTTC. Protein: CASSQEGRFARVTYEQYF.

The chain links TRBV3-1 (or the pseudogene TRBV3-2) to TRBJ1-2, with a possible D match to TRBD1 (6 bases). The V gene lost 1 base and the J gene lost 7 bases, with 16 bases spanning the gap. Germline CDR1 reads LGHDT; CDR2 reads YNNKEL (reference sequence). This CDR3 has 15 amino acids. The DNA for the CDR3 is TGTGCCAGCAGCCAAGGGGGAACCGGGGGGCTTGGCTACACCTTC. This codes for CASSQGGTGGLGYTF.

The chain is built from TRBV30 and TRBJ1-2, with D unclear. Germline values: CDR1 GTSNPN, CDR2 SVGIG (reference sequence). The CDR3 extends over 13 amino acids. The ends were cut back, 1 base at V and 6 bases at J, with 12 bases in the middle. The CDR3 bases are TGTGCCTGGAGTGGGCAGCCCGGAGATGGCTACACCTTC. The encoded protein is CAWSGQPGDGYTF.